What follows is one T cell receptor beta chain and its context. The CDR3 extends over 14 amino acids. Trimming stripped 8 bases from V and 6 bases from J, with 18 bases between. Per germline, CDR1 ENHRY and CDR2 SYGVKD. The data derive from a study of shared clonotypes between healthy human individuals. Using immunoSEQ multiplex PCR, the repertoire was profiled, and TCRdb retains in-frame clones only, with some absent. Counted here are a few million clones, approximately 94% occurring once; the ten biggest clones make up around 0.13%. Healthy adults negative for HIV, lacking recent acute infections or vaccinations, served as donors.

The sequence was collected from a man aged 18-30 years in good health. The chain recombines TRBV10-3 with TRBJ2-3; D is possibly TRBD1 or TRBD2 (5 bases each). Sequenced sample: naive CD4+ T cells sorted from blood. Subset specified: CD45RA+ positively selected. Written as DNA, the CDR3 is TGTGCCATCGGCCGGGACGAGGTGGCGGATACGCAGTATTTT. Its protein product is CAIGRDEVADTQYF.